The 20 T cell receptor beta chains below were found in one sample sequenced in a study of beta chain features in type 1 diabetes. Every bit of the isolated RNA underwent reverse transcription, so sequencing read expressed TCRB transcripts. Here immunoSEQ multiplex PCR was the method, and the copy in TCRdb shows in-frame clones only, minus some. The sample comprises 680,000 or so clones, 13% of which are singletons, and approximately 0.022% rests with the top ten. The antigens for these receptors are not known. Findings of the study overall: Type 1 diabetes patients showed a moderate but significant shortening of TCRB CDR3s in all four CD4+ subsets.

The sample consisted of naive CD4+ T cells from blood. Source of these receptors: a man aged 18 to 29 with type 1 diabetes.

The rearrangement joins TRBV6-5 to TRBJ1-3; 8 bases are shared with TRBD1. Germline CDR1 MNHEY, CDR2 SVGAGI. The CDR3 is 16 residues long. V shed 8 bases, J shed 2 bases, and the junction held 11 bases outside the gene matches. CDR3 sequence: CASGSGQDNPGNTIYF. The CDR3 DNA reads as TGTGCCAGCGGTTCGGGACAGGACAATCCTGGAAACACCATATATTTT.

The table lists this clone with a few counts. The chain has TRBV5-1 and TRBJ1-5; D ambiguous. Trimming took off 0 bases at V and 5 bases at J, with 9 bases between the two ends. The CDR3 covers 14 residues. Germline V gene lookup returns CDR1 SGHRS and CDR2 YFSETQ. CDR3 DNA: TGCGCCAGCAGCTTGGGAGGAGATTATCAGCCCCAGCATTTT. Translation gives CASSLGGDYQPQHF.

CDR3 coding DNA: TGTGCCAGCAGCTTGGACCAGGTCAACACTGAAGCTTTCTTT. Translated: CASSLDQVNTEAFF. The gene calls are TRBV5-4 and TRBJ1-1; D gene uncertain. Germline-derived CDR1 and CDR2 are SGHNT and YYREEE (reference sequence). Trimming left V 0 bases short and J 2 bases short, with 8 bases between. CDR3 size: 14 residues.

The table lists this clone with a few counts. J is TRBJ2-7 and V is TRBV19, with D tentatively TRBD1 (5 bases). The length of the CDR3 is 15 residues. Looked up from germline, CDR1 is LNHDA and CDR2 is SQIVND (reference sequence). V shed 6 bases and J shed 0 bases, with 15 bases lying between them. In DNA, the CDR3 is TGTGCCAGTAGCACGTCAGGGAAAAGCTCCTACGAGCAGTACTTC. The encoded protein is CASSTSGKSSYEQYF. Supplemented by reference TRBV19 and TRBJ2-7, the full variable domain reads DGGITQSPKYLFRKEGQNVTLSCEQNLNHDAMYWYRQDPGQGLRLIYYSQIVNDFQKGDIAEGYSVSREKKESFPLTVTSAQKNPTAFYLCASSTSGKSSYEQYFGPGTRLTVT.

The CDR3 spells CASKDRGLLNYGYTF. CDR3 in DNA: TGTGCCAGTAAGGACAGGGGGCTATTAAACTATGGCTACACCTTC. The chain recombines TRBV19 with TRBJ1-2; 11 bases align to TRBD1. Germline lookup yields CDR1 LNHDA and CDR2 SQIVND (reference sequence). V lost 7 bases, J lost 2 bases, and 6 bases stayed unmatched. This CDR3 is 15 amino acids long.

V is TRBV28 and J is TRBJ2-7; D tentatively reads TRBD1 or TRBD2 (5 bases each). Per germline, CDR1 MDHEN and CDR2 SYDVKM. The V end was cut by 7 bases, the J end by 1 base, with 14 bases between. There are 14 residues in the CDR3. For the CDR3, the DNA is TGTGCCAGCATGACATGGGGGAGATCCTACGAGCAGTACTTC. Translating it yields CASMTWGRSYEQYF.

V and J are TRBV30 and TRBJ1-2; D uncertain. V was trimmed by 0 bases and J by 8 bases, leaving 7 bases between them. This CDR3 spans 11 amino acids. Germline V gene data show CDR1 as GTSNPN and CDR2 as SVGIG (reference sequence). DNA for the CDR3: TGTGCCTGGAGTGTACAATCAGGCTACACCTTC. It translates to CAWSVQSGYTF.

This clone was counted between two and nine times. The chain combines TRBV11-3 with TRBJ2-1; no firm D call. The V end lost 1 base, the J end lost 4 bases, and 11 bases lay between the germline ends. Germline V CDR1 and CDR2: SGHNT, YENEEA. The CDR3 sequence is 15 residues long. CDR3 region: CASSLGTADYNEQFF. CDR3 sequence (DNA): TGTGCCAGCAGCTTAGGGACGGCCGATTACAATGAGCAGTTCTTC. Drawing the rest from reference TRBV11-3 and TRBJ2-1, the complete variable domain is EAGVVQSPRYKIIEKKQPVAFWCNPISGHNTLYWYLQNLGQGPELLIRYENEEAVDDSQLPKDRFSAERLKGVDSTLKIQPAELGDSAVYLCASSLGTADYNEQFFGPGTRLTVL.

The rearrangement uses TRBV2 and TRBJ1-2; 9 positions match TRBD1. CDR3 size: 15 residues. The germline V gene has CDR1 SNHLY and CDR2 FYNNEI. V was clipped by 2 bases and J by 6 bases; unmatched bases: 7. The CDR3 DNA is TGTGCCAGCAGTGAAAGCGGGACAGGGAGGGATGGCTACACCTTC. Amino acids: CASSESGTGRDGYTF.

The rearrangement joins TRBV7-9 to TRBJ1-2; maybe TRBD1 (5 bases). The CDR3 covers 16 residues. CDR1 and CDR2 (germline): SEHNR, FQNEAQ (reference sequence). The germline V and J ends were trimmed by 1 base and 5 bases, with 17 bases remaining between them. The CDR3 nucleotides are TGTGCCAGCAGCTTAGATTGGGACGGCCAAGGGTATGGCTACACCTTC. As protein: CASSLDWDGQGYGYTF. Supplemented by reference TRBV7-9 and TRBJ1-2, the full variable domain reads DTGVSQNPRHKITKRGQNVTFRCDPISEHNRLYWYRQTLGQGPEFLTYFQNEAQLEKSRLLSDRFSAERPKGSFSTLEIQRTEQGDSAMYLCASSLDWDGQGYGYTFGSGTRLTVV.

The chain couples TRBV15 to TRBJ2-3; 11 bases match TRBD2. The germline V gene encodes CDR1 LNHNV and CDR2 YYDKDF (reference sequence). J gave up 5 bases and V 6 bases, and 4 bases lay outside the gene matches. The CDR3 is 14 amino acids. CDR3 sequence: CATSLAGGGDTQYF. CDR3 nucleotides: TGTGCCACCAGTCTAGCGGGGGGCGGAGATACGCAGTATTTT.

This clone was picked up a small number of times. The V call is TRBV4-2, the J call TRBJ1-6; D is possibly TRBD1 (5 bases). Germline V CDR1 and CDR2: LGHNA, YNFKEQ. This CDR3 contains 16 residues. The ends were cut back, 0 bases at V and 6 bases at J, with 12 bases in the middle. CDR3 DNA: TGTGCCAGCAGCCAAGATGAGGGGCCGGGTAATTCACCCCTCCACTTT. This sequence encodes CASSQDEGPGNSPLHF.

This clone was seen only a few times. The rearrangement links TRBV7-8 to TRBJ1-5; TRBD1 is a possible D gene (6 bases). The germline V and J ends were trimmed by 2 bases and 5 bases, with 10 bases remaining between them. Per the germline V gene, CDR1 is SGHVS and CDR2 is FQNEAQ. The CDR3 spans 14 residues. The CDR3 loop reads CASSLYGGHQPQHF. CDR3 coding DNA: TGTGCCAGCAGCTTATATGGGGGCCATCAGCCCCAGCATTTT.

This clone was recorded a few times. The J gene is TRBJ1-5, the V gene TRBV7-9; 8 positions match TRBD1. V was clipped by 5 bases and J by 3 bases; unmatched bases: 12. Germline CDR1 is SEHNR and CDR2 is FQNEAQ (reference sequence). This CDR3 has 17 amino acids. This CDR3 is CASSVGDRPGNNQPQHF. The CDR3 DNA follows: TGTGCCAGCAGCGTAGGGGACAGGCCGGGGAACAATCAGCCCCAGCATTTT.

This clone was seen more than once but under ten times. The chain is built from TRBV5-4 and TRBJ1-2; a possible D gene is TRBD1 (5 bases). With 4 bases removed from V and 2 bases from J, the gap between germline ends came to 15 bases. CDR1 SGHNT and CDR2 YYREEE come from the germline V gene (reference sequence). The CDR3 spans 15 residues. DNA for the CDR3: TGTGCCAGCAGCCCCCCCGGGACGGCGAACTATGGCTACACCTTC. Translation gives CASSPPGTANYGYTF.

The chain recombines TRBV7-9 with TRBJ1-4, with D uncertain. With 5 bases removed from V and 6 bases from J, the gap between germline ends came to 16 bases. CDR1 is SEHNR, CDR2 FQNEAQ, per germline (reference sequence). CDR3 length equals 15 residues. Written as DNA, the CDR3 is TGTGCCAGCAGCGGCACCGTAGGGAAGGATGAAAAACTGTTTTTT. Its protein product is CASSGTVGKDEKLFF.

As concerns this clone: Other DNA sequences in this specimen translate into the identical CDR3. The CDR3 is CASSLQETQYF. The CDR3, as DNA: TGCGCCAGCAGCCTGCAAGAGACCCAGTACTTC. This rearrangement joins TRBV5-1 to TRBJ2-5; D remains ambiguous. V gave up 4 bases and J gave up 2 bases, with 3 bases separating them. The V gene's germline CDR1 is SGHRS and CDR2 YFSETQ. The CDR3 sequence is 11 residues long.

This clone was picked up a small number of times. This chain connects TRBV7-9 to TRBJ2-2; TRBD2 agrees at 12 bases. This CDR3 spans 16 amino acids. The germline V gene has CDR1 SEHNR and CDR2 FQNEAQ (reference sequence). For the CDR3, the DNA is TGTGCACTCGGGAGGACTAGCGGGGTTGACACCGGGGAGCTGTTTTTT. This translates into CALGRTSGVDTGELFF.

This clone was seen a handful of times. Other DNA sequences in this specimen translate into the identical CDR3. The rearrangement links TRBV29-1 to TRBJ1-1, with D unresolved. Deletions cut 3 bases from V and 2 bases from J, with 4 bases between. CDR3 length equals 11 residues. Germline-derived CDR1 and CDR2 are SQVTM and ANQGSEA. CDR3 sequence reads: CSVEGNTEAFF. CDR3 coding DNA: TGCAGCGTTGAGGGTAACACTGAAGCTTTCTTT.

This clone was detected a few times. V is TRBV6-1 and J is TRBJ1-1; 8 nucleotides match TRBD1. Germline V lookup: CDR1 MNHNS, CDR2 SASEGT. The junction had 4 bases not matched to a gene; V was cut back by 6 bases and J by 4 bases. This CDR3 has 13 residues. The CDR3 nucleotides read TGTGCCAGCAGGGACAGGGTCGGCACTGAAGCTTTCTTT. Its translation is CASRDRVGTEAFF.